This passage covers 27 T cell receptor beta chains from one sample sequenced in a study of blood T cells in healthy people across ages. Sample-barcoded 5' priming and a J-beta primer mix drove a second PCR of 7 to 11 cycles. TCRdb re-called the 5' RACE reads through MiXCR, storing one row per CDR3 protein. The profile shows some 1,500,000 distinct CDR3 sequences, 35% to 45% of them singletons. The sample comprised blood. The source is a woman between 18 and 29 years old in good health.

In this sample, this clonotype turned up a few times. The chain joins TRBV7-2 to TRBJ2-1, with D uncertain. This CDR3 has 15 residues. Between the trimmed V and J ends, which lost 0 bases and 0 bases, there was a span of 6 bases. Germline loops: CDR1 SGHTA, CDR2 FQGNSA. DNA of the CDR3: TGTGCCAGCAGCTTAGCCCGGACCTCCTACAATGAGCAGTTCTTC. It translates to CASSLARTSYNEQFF.

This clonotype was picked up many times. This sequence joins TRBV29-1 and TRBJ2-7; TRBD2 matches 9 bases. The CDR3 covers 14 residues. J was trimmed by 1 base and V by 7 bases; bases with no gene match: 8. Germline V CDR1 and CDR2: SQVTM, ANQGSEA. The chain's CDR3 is CSAGGSGGSYEQYF. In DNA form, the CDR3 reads TGCAGCGCCGGCGGTAGCGGGGGTTCCTACGAGCAGTACTTC.

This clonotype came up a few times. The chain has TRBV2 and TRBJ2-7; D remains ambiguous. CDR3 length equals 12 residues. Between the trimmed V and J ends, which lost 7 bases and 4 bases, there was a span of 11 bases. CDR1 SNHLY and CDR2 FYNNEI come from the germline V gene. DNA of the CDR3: TGTGCCAGCACCCGAAGGGCATACGAGCAGTACTTC. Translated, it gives CASTRRAYEQYF.

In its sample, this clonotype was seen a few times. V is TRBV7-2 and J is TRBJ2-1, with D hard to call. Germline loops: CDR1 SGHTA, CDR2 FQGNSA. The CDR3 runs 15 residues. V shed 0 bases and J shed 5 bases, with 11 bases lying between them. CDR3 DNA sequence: TGTGCCAGCAGCTTAGCCTTAGACCCACACAATGAGCAGTTCTTC. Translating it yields CASSLALDPHNEQFF.

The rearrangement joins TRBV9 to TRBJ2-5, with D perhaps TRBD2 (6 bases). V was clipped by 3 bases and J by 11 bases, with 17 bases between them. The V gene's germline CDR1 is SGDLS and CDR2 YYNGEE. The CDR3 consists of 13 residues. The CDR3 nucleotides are TGTGCCAGCAGCGGAGCGGAGGGGACGAGGCAGTACTTC. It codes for CASSGAEGTRQYF. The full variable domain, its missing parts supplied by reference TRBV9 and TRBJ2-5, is DSGVTQTPKHLITATGQRVTLRCSPRSGDLSVYWYQQSLDQGLQFLIQYYNGEERAKGNILERFSAQQFPDLHSELNLSSLELGDSALYFCASSGAEGTRQYFGPGTRLLVL.

The CDR3: CARPHSVAKNIQYF. The CDR3 region has the DNA TGTGCCAGACCTCACAGCGTAGCCAAAAACATTCAGTACTTC. The chain uses TRBV6-4 and TRBJ2-4; D ambiguous. Germline V gives CDR1 MRHNA, CDR2 SNTAGT. This CDR3 comprises 14 residues. V was trimmed by 9 bases and J by 0 bases, leaving 12 bases between them.

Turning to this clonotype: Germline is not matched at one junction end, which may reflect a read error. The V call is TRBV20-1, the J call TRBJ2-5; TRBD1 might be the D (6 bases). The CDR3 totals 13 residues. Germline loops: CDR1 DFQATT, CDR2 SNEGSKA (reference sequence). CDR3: CSAPGTFQGTQYF. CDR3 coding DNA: TGCAGTGCTCCGGGGACATTTCAAGGGACCCAGTACTTC.

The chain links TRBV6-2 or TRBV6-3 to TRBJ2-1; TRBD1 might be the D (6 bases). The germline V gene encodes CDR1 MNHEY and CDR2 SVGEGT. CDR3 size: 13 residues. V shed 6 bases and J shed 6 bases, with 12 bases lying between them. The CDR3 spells CASRIQGSNEQFF. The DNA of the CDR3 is TGTGCCAGCAGGATACAGGGTTCCAATGAGCAGTTCTTC.

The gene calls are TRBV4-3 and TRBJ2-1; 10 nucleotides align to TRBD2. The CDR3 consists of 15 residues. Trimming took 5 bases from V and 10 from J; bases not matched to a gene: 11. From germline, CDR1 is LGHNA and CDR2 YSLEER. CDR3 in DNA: TGCGCCAGCAGCGTCATTCTAGCGGGGGACTACGAGCAGTTCTTC. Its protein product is CASSVILAGDYEQFF.

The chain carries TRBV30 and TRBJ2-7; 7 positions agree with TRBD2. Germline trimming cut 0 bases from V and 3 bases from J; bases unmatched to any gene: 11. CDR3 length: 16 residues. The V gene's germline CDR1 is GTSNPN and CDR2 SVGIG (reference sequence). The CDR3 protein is CAWSVLPSGEFYEQYF. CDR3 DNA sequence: TGTGCCTGGAGTGTTCTACCCAGCGGGGAATTCTACGAGCAGTACTTC.

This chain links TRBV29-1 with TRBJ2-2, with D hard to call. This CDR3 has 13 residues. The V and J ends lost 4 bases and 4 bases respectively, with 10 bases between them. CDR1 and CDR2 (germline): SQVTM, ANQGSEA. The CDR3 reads CSVVGLLTGELFF. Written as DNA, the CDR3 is TGCAGCGTTGTCGGTCTACTCACCGGGGAGCTGTTTTTT.

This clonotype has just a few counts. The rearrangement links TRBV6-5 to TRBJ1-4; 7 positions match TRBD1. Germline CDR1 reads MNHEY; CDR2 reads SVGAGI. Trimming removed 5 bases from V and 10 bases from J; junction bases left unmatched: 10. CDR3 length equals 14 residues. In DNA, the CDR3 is TGTGCCAGCAGTAATCGACAGGGTGGGGGAAAACTGTTTTTT. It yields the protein CASSNRQGGGKLFF.

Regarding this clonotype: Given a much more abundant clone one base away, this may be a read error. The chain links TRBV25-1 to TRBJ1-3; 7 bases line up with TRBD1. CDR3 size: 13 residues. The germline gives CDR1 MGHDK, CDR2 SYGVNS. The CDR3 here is CASSESDRHTTYF. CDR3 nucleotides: TGTGCCAGCAGTGAATCGGACAGGCACACCACATATTTT.

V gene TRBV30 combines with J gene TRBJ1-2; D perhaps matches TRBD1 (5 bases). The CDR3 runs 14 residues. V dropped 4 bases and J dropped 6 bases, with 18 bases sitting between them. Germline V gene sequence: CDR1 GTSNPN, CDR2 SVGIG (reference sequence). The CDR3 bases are TGTGCCTGGACCGGGTATGGGACTCCCAATGGCTACACCTTC. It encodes CAWTGYGTPNGYTF.

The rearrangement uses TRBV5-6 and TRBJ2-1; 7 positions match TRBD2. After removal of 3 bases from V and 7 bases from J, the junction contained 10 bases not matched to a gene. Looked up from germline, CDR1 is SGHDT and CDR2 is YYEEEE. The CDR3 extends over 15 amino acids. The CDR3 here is CASSSSGTLRNEQFF. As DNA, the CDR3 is TGTGCCAGCAGCTCAAGCGGGACTCTGAGAAATGAGCAGTTCTTC.

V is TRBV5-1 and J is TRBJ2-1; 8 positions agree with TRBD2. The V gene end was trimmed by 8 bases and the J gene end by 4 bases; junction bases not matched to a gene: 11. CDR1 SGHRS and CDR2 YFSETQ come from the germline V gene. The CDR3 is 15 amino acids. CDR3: CASLPASGSYNEQFF. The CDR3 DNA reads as TGCGCCAGTCTACCAGCTAGCGGGTCGTACAATGAGCAGTTCTTC.

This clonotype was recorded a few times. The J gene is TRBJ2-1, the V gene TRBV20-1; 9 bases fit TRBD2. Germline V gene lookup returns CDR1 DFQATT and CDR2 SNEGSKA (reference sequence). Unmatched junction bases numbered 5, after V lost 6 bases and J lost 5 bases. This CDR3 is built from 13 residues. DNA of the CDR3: TGCAGTGCACCGACTAGCGGCCACAATGAGCAGTTCTTC. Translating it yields CSAPTSGHNEQFF.

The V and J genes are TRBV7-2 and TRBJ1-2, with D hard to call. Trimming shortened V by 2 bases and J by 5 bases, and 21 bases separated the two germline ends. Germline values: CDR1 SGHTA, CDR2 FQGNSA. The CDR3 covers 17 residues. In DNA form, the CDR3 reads TGTGCCAGCAGCTTAACTATAGACAACACCTTCGAGTATGGCTACACCTTC. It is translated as CASSLTIDNTFEYGYTF. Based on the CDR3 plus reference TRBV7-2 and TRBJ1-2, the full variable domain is GAGVSQSPSNKVTEKGKDVELRCDPISGHTALYWYRQSLGQGLEFLIYFQGNSAPDKSGLPSDRFSAERTGGSVSTLTIQRTQQEDSAVYLCASSLTIDNTFEYGYTFGSGTRLTVV.

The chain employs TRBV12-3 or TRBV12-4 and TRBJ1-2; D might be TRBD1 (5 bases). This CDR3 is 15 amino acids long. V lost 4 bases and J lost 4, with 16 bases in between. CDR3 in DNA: TGTGCCAGCAGTTATCCAGCGCGCGGGACCTATGGCTACACCTTC. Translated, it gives CASSYPARGTYGYTF.

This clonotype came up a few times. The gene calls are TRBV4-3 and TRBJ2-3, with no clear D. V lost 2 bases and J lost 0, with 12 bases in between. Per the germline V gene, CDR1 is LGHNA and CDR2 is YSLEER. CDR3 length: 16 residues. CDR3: CASSQLGFPSTDTQYF. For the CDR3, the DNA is TGCGCCAGCAGCCAATTAGGGTTTCCTAGCACAGATACGCAGTATTTT.

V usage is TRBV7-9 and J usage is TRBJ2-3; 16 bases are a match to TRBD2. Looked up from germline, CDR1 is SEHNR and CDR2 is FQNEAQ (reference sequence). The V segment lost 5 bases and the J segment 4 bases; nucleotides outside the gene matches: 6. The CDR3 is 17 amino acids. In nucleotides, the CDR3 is TGTGCCAGCAGCGACCCCGGGACTAGCGGGGGGGCAGATACGCAGTATTTT. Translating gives CASSDPGTSGGADTQYF.

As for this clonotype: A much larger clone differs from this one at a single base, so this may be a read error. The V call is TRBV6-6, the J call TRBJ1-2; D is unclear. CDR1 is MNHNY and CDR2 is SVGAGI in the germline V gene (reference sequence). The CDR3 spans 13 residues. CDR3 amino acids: CASREIPNHGYTF. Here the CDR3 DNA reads TGTGCCAGCAGGGAGATTCCTAACCATGGCTACACCTTC.

In nucleotides, the CDR3 is TGTGCTAGTGGTTTGGTACCAAGCCAGTACTTC. Translating it yields CASGLVPSQYF. The chain couples TRBV12-5 to TRBJ2-4; D ambiguous. CDR1 LGHNT and CDR2 FRNRAP come from the germline V gene. V was clipped by 0 bases and J by 13 bases, with 7 bases between them. The CDR3 length is 11 residues.

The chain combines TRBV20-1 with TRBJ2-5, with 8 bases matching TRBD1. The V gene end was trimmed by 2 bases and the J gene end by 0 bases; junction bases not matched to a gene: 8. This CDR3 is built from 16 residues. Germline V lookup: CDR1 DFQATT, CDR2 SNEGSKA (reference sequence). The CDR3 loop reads CSARNYRGAYQETQYF. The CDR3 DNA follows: TGCAGTGCTAGAAACTACAGGGGGGCGTACCAAGAGACCCAGTACTTC.

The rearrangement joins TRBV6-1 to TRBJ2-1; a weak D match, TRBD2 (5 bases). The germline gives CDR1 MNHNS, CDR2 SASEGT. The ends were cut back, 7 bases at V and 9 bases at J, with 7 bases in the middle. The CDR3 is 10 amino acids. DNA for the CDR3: TGTGCCAGCACACGGGGTGAGCAGTTCTTC. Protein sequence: CASTRGEQFF.

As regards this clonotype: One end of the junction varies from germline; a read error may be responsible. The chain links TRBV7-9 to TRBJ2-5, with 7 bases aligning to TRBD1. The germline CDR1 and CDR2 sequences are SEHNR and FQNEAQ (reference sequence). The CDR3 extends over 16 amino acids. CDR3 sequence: CARSLPEGGFQETQYF. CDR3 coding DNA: TGTGCCCGCAGCTTGCCGGAAGGGGGCTTCCAAGAGACCCAGTACTTC.

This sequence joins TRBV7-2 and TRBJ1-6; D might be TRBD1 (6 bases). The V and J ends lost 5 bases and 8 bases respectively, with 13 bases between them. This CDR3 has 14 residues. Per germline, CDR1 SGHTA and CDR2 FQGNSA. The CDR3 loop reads CASSPGTHHSPLHF. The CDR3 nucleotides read TGTGCCAGCAGCCCCGGGACACACCATTCACCCCTCCACTTT.